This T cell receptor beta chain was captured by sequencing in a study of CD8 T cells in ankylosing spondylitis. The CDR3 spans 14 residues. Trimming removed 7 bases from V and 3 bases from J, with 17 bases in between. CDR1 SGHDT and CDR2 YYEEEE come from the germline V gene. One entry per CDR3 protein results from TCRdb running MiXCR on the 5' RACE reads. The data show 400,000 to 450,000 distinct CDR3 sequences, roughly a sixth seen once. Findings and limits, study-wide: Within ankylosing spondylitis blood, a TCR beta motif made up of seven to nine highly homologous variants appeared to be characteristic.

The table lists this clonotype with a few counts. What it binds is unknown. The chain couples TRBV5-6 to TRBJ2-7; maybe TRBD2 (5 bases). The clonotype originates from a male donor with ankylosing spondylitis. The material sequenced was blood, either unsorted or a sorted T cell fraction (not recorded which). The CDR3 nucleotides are TGTGCCAGCGCGGCACTAGGGCCCCGCTACGAGCAGTACTTC. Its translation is CASAALGPRYEQYF.